Listed below are T cell receptor beta chains from one sample, sequenced in a study of blood T cell repertoires in COVID-19. Some clones are missing from TCRdb's copy, which holds only in-frame ones; the method was immunoSEQ multiplex PCR. The sample has about 270,000 clones, approximately 88% seen once. What was sequenced was PBMCs or T cells enriched from blood (not recorded which). The origin of the receptors is a woman aged 25 to 45 who had recovered from COVID-19. Both conserved end residues are part of each CDR3. Fields, in order: CDR3 protein, CDR3 DNA, clone size, J gene, D gene, V gene. A D gene is named only where the DNA matches it firmly. The size of a clone is reported for some rows only, either as once, few or many, or as a class for expanded clones.

CAWSVMGTGNEQYF TGTGCCTGGAGTGTAATGGGGACAGGGAACGAGCAGTACTTC . TRBJ2-7 TRBD1 TRBV30
CASSALTGTGDARYGYTF TGTGCCAGCAGTGCACTAACCGGGACAGGGGATGCGAGGTATGGCTACACCTTC . TRBJ1-2 TRBD1 TRBV28
CASSLEVSRTEAFF TGCGCCAGCAGCTTAGAAGTCTCGAGGACTGAAGCTTTCTTT once TRBJ1-1 . TRBV5-1
CSVGTGGLYGYTF TGCAGCGTTGGTACAGGGGGCCTCTATGGCTACACCTTC once TRBJ1-2 TRBD1 TRBV29-1
CASSPPLGRTLPGKNIQYF TGTGCCAGCTCACCACCACTGGGGCGTACTCTACCAGGGAAAAACATTCAGTACTTC . TRBJ2-4 . TRBV18
CASSDYSRTGERYF TGTGCCAGCAGCGATTACTCACGAACAGGGGAGCGGTACTTC once TRBJ2-5 . TRBV21-1
CASSGGQGAGYTF TGTGCCAGCAGCGGGGGACAGGGGGCTGGCTACACCTTC . TRBJ1-2 TRBD1 TRBV5-5
CASSLAIAGGNTIYF TGTGCCAGCAGCTTAGCAATTGCCGGTGGAAACACCATATATTTT . TRBJ1-3 . TRBV7-2
CASSYSEGANYGYTF TGTGCCAGCAGTTACTCAGAGGGGGCCAACTATGGCTACACCTTC . TRBJ1-2 TRBD1 TRBV6-5
CASNDRAHQPQHF TGTGCCAGCAACGACAGGGCTCATCAGCCCCAGCATTTT once TRBJ1-5 TRBD1 TRBV2
CASSLEYRDGYTF TGCGCCAGCAGCTTGGAGTACAGGGATGGCTACACCTTC . TRBJ1-2 . TRBV5-1
CAWEPGQGYGYTF TGTGCCTGGGAGCCGGGACAGGGATATGGCTACACCTTC . TRBJ1-2 TRBD1 TRBV30
CASSLTGDVCEQYF TGTGCCAGCAGTTTGACAGGGGACGTGTGCGAGCAGTACTTC . TRBJ2-7 TRBD1 TRBV28
CASSPSHNSPLHF TGTGCCAGTAGCCCATCCCATAATTCACCCCTCCACTTT . TRBJ1-6 . TRBV19
CASSSPGSLHF TGTGCCAGCAGTTCCCCGGGATCCCTCCACTTT . TRBJ1-6 . TRBV28
CASSSQGLYNEQFF TGTGCCAGCAGCAGCCAGGGGCTCTACAATGAGCAGTTCTTC . TRBJ2-1 . TRBV7-2
CASRGVQETQYF TGTGCCAGCAGAGGGGTCCAAGAGACCCAGTACTTC . TRBJ2-5 . TRBV2
CASSLETGRYEQYF TGCGCCAGCAGCTTGGAGACAGGGAGGTACGAGCAGTACTTC . TRBJ2-7 . TRBV5-1
CASSSPGQGAHEQFF TGTGCCAGCAGTTCTCCGGGACAGGGGGCGCATGAGCAGTTCTTC . TRBJ2-1 TRBD1 TRBV6-2/TRBV6-3
CASSQDPARTRLISTDTQYF TGTGCCAGCAGCCAAGATCCTGCCAGAACCCGATTGATTAGCACAGATACGCAGTATTTT once TRBJ2-3 . TRBV3-1/TRBV3-2
CASSVQGSFSGNTIYF TGTGCCAGCAGCGTACAGGGTTCTTTCTCTGGAAACACCATATATTTT . TRBJ1-3 . TRBV5-5
CASRIGTGANEQFF TGTGCCAGCAGGATCGGGACAGGGGCTAATGAGCAGTTCTTC . TRBJ2-1 TRBD1 TRBV6-5
CASSEALGQGREAFF TGTGCCAGCAGTGAAGCGCTTGGACAGGGTCGGGAAGCTTTCTTT . TRBJ1-1 TRBD1 TRBV2
CASSLGEGNGYTF TGTGCCAGCAGCTTAGGGGAGGGGAACGGCTACACCTTC once TRBJ1-2 . TRBV7-2
CASSQLGGNYGYTF TGCGCCAGCAGCCAGTTGGGGGGGAACTATGGCTACACCTTC . TRBJ1-2 . TRBV5-1
CASKAGGWPGELFF TGTGCCAGCAAGGCGGGGGGCTGGCCCGGGGAGCTGTTTTTT . TRBJ2-2 TRBD2 TRBV9